The text below deals with one T cell receptor beta chain. These data belong to a study of blood T cell repertoires in COVID-19. As for the study in general: The cDNA or gDNA used as material had been derived from T cells, B-cell-depleted T cells, or PBMCs.

Germline CDR1 reads MNHEY; CDR2 reads SVGAGI. V gave up 7 bases and J gave up 8 bases; unmatched junction bases: 5. The length of the CDR3 is 14 residues. In the original analysis: The authors estimated nucleated cell counts from reference gene primer amplification. The protocol was immunoSEQ multiplex PCR, while the TCRdb copy is restricted to in-frame clones and leaves out a portion. Clone size and the V and J calls come from that table; the DNA yielded D and trimming. The sample contains roughly 140,000 clones, approximately 85% of which appear only once. The specimen was peripheral blood. The sequence was collected from a woman aged 60 to 75 with COVID-19, enrolled during active disease. The chain uses TRBV6-5 and TRBJ1-6, with TRBD1 matching over 10 bases. The CDR3: CASTLTGGDSPLHF. CDR3 coding DNA: TGTGCCAGCACCCTGACAGGGGGCGATTCACCCCTCCACTTT.